Listed below are T cell receptor beta chains from one sample, sequenced in a study of technical replicates of blood from a handful of donors. Only in-frame clones appear in the TCRdb table, and some are missing; sequencing was by immunoSEQ multiplex PCR. The sample carries 74,000 or so clones, roughly 96% recorded once. Sequencing used T cells isolated from PBMCs. The receptors here all came from a human donor in good health. Both conserved end residues are part of each CDR3.

v_call	j_call	cdr3_aa
TRBV10-1	TRBJ2-1	CASSEILTGVDNEQFF
TRBV10-2	TRBJ1-4	CASSESFEKLFF
TRBV6-6	TRBJ2-5	CASSYSTGEETQYF
TRBV15	TRBJ2-5	CATSQSRGWETQYF
TRBV6-5	TRBJ2-4	CASSSATGGVKNIQYF
TRBV19	TRBJ1-2	CASIGGTGYGYTF
TRBV29-1	TRBJ1-2	CSVDAEYGYTF
TRBV30	TRBJ1-2	CAWSVPHGGRRLVSGYTF
TRBV29-1	TRBJ1-1	CSVGVQGNTEAFF
TRBV6-5	TRBJ2-7	CASSYSGGPSYEQYF
TRBV11-1	TRBJ1-1	CASRRVGGGTEAFF
TRBV2	TRBJ2-2	CAGSGTGISGELFF
TRBV21-1	TRBJ1-2	CASSPWQRYTF
TRBV15	TRBJ2-5	CATSNPLQGQETQYF
TRBV2	TRBJ2-1	CASSDSAPLPNEQFF
TRBV9	TRBJ2-2	CASSVGLMSGGITGELFF
TRBV7-2	TRBJ1-2	CASSFQGFNYGYTF
TRBV4-1	TRBJ2-1	CASSQRGSYNEQFF
TRBV27	TRBJ1-2	CASGGFGEGYTF
TRBV13	TRBJ2-7	CASSSLGQGVSEQYF
TRBV20-1	TRBJ1-1	CSVHQNTEAFF
TRBV11-3	TRBJ2-3	CASSGYGTDTQYF
TRBV10-3	TRBJ2-7	CAISESTVTYEQYF
TRBV30	TRBJ1-1	CAWQEEMNTEAFF
TRBV19	TRBJ2-1	CASSMAKNNEQFF
TRBV6-5	TRBJ2-4	CASSYGGNSKNIQYF
TRBV30	TRBJ1-2	CAWSVVGRYYGYTF
TRBV5-1	TRBJ1-2	CASRPKPTGNYGYTF
TRBV25-1	TRBJ2-7	CASSEDSGNPNPYEQYF
TRBV7-9	TRBJ2-1	CASSLGQGYYNEQFF
TRBV28	TRBJ2-3	CASSVRVSTDTQYF
TRBV2	TRBJ2-1	CASSEFPEQNDNEQFF
TRBV30	TRBJ1-5	CAWSVGRGNPSNQPQHF
TRBV28	TRBJ1-3	CASCGQSGNTIYF
TRBV7-9	TRBJ2-7	CASSSRGTQYF
TRBV7-8	TRBJ2-1	CASSLARGWRENEQFF
TRBV6-1	TRBJ2-7	CASRQDSEVLYEQYF
TRBV5-1	TRBJ2-7	CASSLEQGYEQYF
TRBV10-2	TRBJ2-7	CASRKESSYEQYF
TRBV5-1	TRBJ2-5	CASSLVQGAGQETQYF
TRBV5-4	TRBJ2-6	CASSLAAGRGANVLTF
TRBV10-2	TRBJ2-7	CASRGGPAYEQYF
TRBV29-1	TRBJ2-5	CSVQLTPGLETQYF
TRBV7-2	TRBJ2-3	CASRSGASGRGLAGTQYF